What follows are 30 T cell receptor beta chains derived from one specimen sequenced in a study of T cell responses to AZD1222 COVID-19 vaccine. Sequencing was performed with immunoSEQ multiplex PCR; in TCRdb, only in-frame clones are kept and a portion is missing. Seen here are some 130,000 clones, roughly 91% observed once, and the top ten hold 6% to 7.5%. Sequencing was performed on peripheral blood, taken 28 days after the second AZD1222 dose. The source of these receptors is an adult who received the AZD1222 COVID-19 vaccine.

This sequence joins TRBV5-4 and TRBJ2-3; no firm D call. CDR1 is SGHNT and CDR2 is YYREEE in the germline V gene (reference sequence). Trimming removed 0 bases from V and 3 bases from J, with 5 bases in between. CDR3 length: 13 amino acids. This chain's CDR3 is CASSLAGTDTQYF. The CDR3 nucleotides are TGTGCCAGCAGCTTGGCAGGAACAGATACGCAGTATTTT.

This clone was detected a few times. The V gene is TRBV19, the J gene TRBJ2-3, with D possibly being TRBD2 (5 bases). The germline CDR1 and CDR2 sequences are LNHDA and SQIVND (reference sequence). The CDR3 covers 16 residues. V lost 3 bases to trimming and J lost 0 bases, with 13 bases between them. The CDR3 region has the DNA TGTGCCAGTAGTATGGGAAGCGGAACTAGCACAGATACGCAGTATTTT. Its protein product is CASSMGSGTSTDTQYF.

The DNA of the CDR3 is TGCGCCAGCAGCCAAGGGTATCAGGGTTACAATGAGCAGTTCTTC. This encodes CASSQGYQGYNEQFF. The chain recombines TRBV4-3 with TRBJ2-1, with a tentative D call TRBD1 (5 bases). CDR1 is LGHNA, CDR2 YSLEER, per germline. The CDR3 has 15 amino acids. V gave up 1 base and J gave up 4 bases, with 11 bases separating them.

This clone was recorded only once. The chain is built from TRBV19 and TRBJ1-1, with TRBD1 matching 9 bases. CDR1 and CDR2 from the germline V gene are LNHDA and SQIVND (reference sequence). The length of the CDR3 is 16 residues. With 6 bases clipped from V and 6 bases from J, the junction kept 14 bases outside the gene matches. The CDR3 DNA reads as TGTGCCAGTAGCCCTGGGGGCACAGGGGGCATCGCTGAAGCTTTCTTT. Translated: CASSPGGTGGIAEAFF.

The rearrangement uses TRBV30 and TRBJ2-3, with 8 bases identical to TRBD2. Unmatched junction bases numbered 13, after V lost 5 bases and J lost 6 bases. This CDR3 is 15 amino acids long. Germline CDR1 GTSNPN, CDR2 SVGIG (reference sequence). The CDR3 reads CAWVGPGGAPDTQYF. The DNA of the CDR3 is TGTGCCTGGGTTGGGCCCGGGGGGGCACCCGATACGCAGTATTTT.

The chain combines TRBV18 with TRBJ1-1; 7 positions match TRBD1. J gave up 0 bases and V 3 bases, and 10 bases lay outside the gene matches. The CDR3 runs 17 residues. Germline V gene lookup returns CDR1 KGHSH and CDR2 LQKENI. DNA of the CDR3: TGTGCCAGCTCACCGGGACAGCCCCTATACATGAACACTGAAGCTTTCTTT. It yields the protein CASSPGQPLYMNTEAFF.

V and J are TRBV4-1 and TRBJ1-1; D ambiguous. The V end was cut by 0 bases, the J end by 3 bases, with 11 bases between. The CDR3 is 15 amino acids. From germline, CDR1 is MGHRA and CDR2 YSYEKL. CDR3 nucleotides: TGCGCCAGCAGCCAAGATCCCGGCAAGGACACTGAAGCTTTCTTT. Translated: CASSQDPGKDTEAFF.

The J gene is TRBJ1-2, the V gene TRBV6-5; 11 positions match TRBD1. V lost 6 bases and J lost 5; bases outside the gene matches: 8. Germline values: CDR1 MNHEY, CDR2 SVGAGI. The CDR3 is 15 residues long. The CDR3 loop is CASSIGGQGGYGYTF. CDR3 DNA sequence: TGTGCCAGCAGCATCGGGGGACAGGGGGGTTATGGCTACACCTTC.

The rearrangement joins TRBV4-3 to TRBJ2-7, with D perhaps being TRBD1 or TRBD2 (5 bases each). CDR1 is LGHNA and CDR2 is YSLEER in the germline V gene. The CDR3 is 14 amino acids. Trimming took off 6 bases at V and 1 base at J, with 13 bases between the two ends. The CDR3 loop is CASRGDLSSYEQYF. CDR3 coding DNA: TGCGCCAGCAGAGGGGACCTGTCATCCTACGAGCAGTACTTC.

This rearrangement joins TRBV5-1 to TRBJ2-1, with 16 bases that match TRBD2. Germline V lookup: CDR1 SGHRS, CDR2 YFSETQ. The ends lost 5 bases at V and 7 bases at J; junction bases unmatched: 9. The CDR3 length is 17 residues. DNA for the CDR3: TGCGCCAGCAGAGCTCCGGGACTAGCGGGGGGGTTTAATGAGCAGTTCTTC. This encodes CASRAPGLAGGFNEQFF.

This clone was picked up one time. The chain combines TRBV7-3 with TRBJ2-3; D not certain. The CDR3 contains 13 residues. The germline V gene encodes CDR1 SGHTA and CDR2 FQGTGA. V shed 3 bases and J shed 1 base, with 5 bases lying between them. The CDR3 DNA sequence: TGTGCCAGCAGCTTCACGGGCACAGATACGCAGTATTTT. It specifies CASSFTGTDTQYF. Looking up the rest from reference TRBV7-3 and TRBJ2-3 gives the full variable domain: GAGVSQTPSNKVTEKGKYVELRCDPISGHTALYWYRQSLGQGPEFLIYFQGTGAADDSGLPNDRFFAVRPEGSVSTLKIQRTERGDSAVYLCASSFTGTDTQYFGPGTRLTVL.

This sequence joins TRBV27 and TRBJ2-3; no clear D. Trimming left V 2 bases short and J 1 base short, with 4 bases between. Germline CDR1 reads MNHEY; CDR2 reads SMNVEV (reference sequence). The CDR3 has 13 amino acids. The CDR3 DNA reads as TGTGCCAGCAGTTTAAGGGGCACAGATACGCAGTATTTT. Translation: CASSLRGTDTQYF.

The chain couples TRBV4-3 to TRBJ2-7; D might be TRBD1 or TRBD2, each matching 6 bases. V lost 2 bases to trimming and J lost 0 bases, with 11 bases between them. Germline V lookup: CDR1 LGHNA, CDR2 YSLEER. The CDR3 is made up of 15 amino acids. The CDR3, as DNA: TGCGCCAGCAGCCAATTGCGGGACACCTCCTACGAGCAGTACTTC. Its protein is CASSQLRDTSYEQYF.

The chain links TRBV3-1 (or the pseudogene TRBV3-2) to TRBJ2-5, with 7 positions matching TRBD1. This CDR3 contains 14 residues. With 2 bases clipped from V and 5 bases from J, the junction kept 5 bases outside the gene matches. Germline loops: CDR1 LGHDT, CDR2 YNNKEL (reference sequence). CDR3 protein: CASSQTGVGETQYF. As DNA, the CDR3 is TGTGCCAGCAGCCAAACAGGGGTAGGGGAGACCCAGTACTTC.

This chain links TRBV7-3 with TRBJ1-5; no clear D gene. This CDR3 has 18 residues. V was cut by 4 bases and J by 4 bases, with 23 bases left in between. CDR1 and CDR2 (germline): SGHTA, FQGTGA. The CDR3 loop reads CASSSNAGRSRVNQPQHF. CDR3 sequence (DNA): TGTGCCAGCAGCTCTAACGCCGGCAGGTCGCGGGTTAATCAGCCCCAGCATTTT.

The V gene is TRBV29-1, the J gene TRBJ1-1; 7 bases align to TRBD1. This CDR3 region has 15 residues. J lost 5 bases, V lost 4 bases, and 13 bases had no gene match. CDR1 and CDR2 from the germline V gene are SQVTM and ANQGSEA. CDR3 region: CSVATHRGGGTEAFF. In DNA form, the CDR3 reads TGCAGCGTTGCGACTCACAGGGGCGGGGGAACTGAAGCTTTCTTT.

This chain links TRBV5-1 with TRBJ2-1; D assignment may be TRBD1 or TRBD2 (5 bases each). The CDR3 contains 12 residues. The V and J ends lost 7 bases and 4 bases respectively, with 9 bases between them. Looked up from germline, CDR1 is SGHRS and CDR2 is YFSETQ. For the CDR3, the DNA is TGCGCCAGCGGGACCCAGTACAATGAGCAGTTCTTC. It specifies CASGTQYNEQFF. The full variable domain, with the rest looked up from reference TRBV5-1 and TRBJ2-1, is KAGVTQTPRYLIKTRGQQVTLSCSPISGHRSVSWYQQTPGQGLQFLFEYFSETQRNKGNFPGRFSGRQFSNSRSEMNVSTLELGDSALYLCASGTQYNEQFFGPGTRLTVL.

The V call is TRBV12-3 or TRBV12-4, the J call TRBJ1-1; 7 nucleotides match TRBD1. The V and J ends lost 8 bases and 8 bases, in that order; junction bases with no gene match: 11. CDR3 length equals 13 residues. CDR3 in DNA: TGTGCCAGCCGGTCGACAGGGTACTGGGAAGCTTTCTTT. Residues: CASRSTGYWEAFF.

The V gene is TRBV7-2, the J gene TRBJ1-5; D gene ambiguous. The CDR3 is made up of 15 amino acids. Germline V gene lookup returns CDR1 SGHTA and CDR2 FQGNSA. V lost 4 bases to trimming and J lost 1 base, with 11 bases between them. The CDR3 sequence: CASSSFPGSNQPQHF. CDR3 DNA sequence: TGTGCCAGCAGCTCCTTCCCCGGGAGCAATCAGCCCCAGCATTTT.

The chain links TRBV7-2 to TRBJ1-5; 9 bases align to TRBD1. Germline CDR1 and CDR2: SGHTA and FQGNSA. The CDR3 has 15 amino acids. The ends lost 5 bases at V and 3 bases at J; junction bases unmatched: 5. The CDR3 sequence is CASSEQGAPNQPQHF. CDR3 sequence (DNA): TGTGCCAGCAGCGAACAGGGGGCCCCCAATCAGCCCCAGCATTTT. Full variable domain (missing parts from reference TRBV7-2 and TRBJ1-5): GAGVSQSPSNKVTEKGKDVELRCDPISGHTALYWYRQSLGQGLEFLIYFQGNSAPDKSGLPSDRFSAERTGGSVSTLTIQRTQQEDSAVYLCASSEQGAPNQPQHFGDGTRLSIL.

This chain's CDR3 is CASSYSTGVRLFF. The CDR3 DNA is TGTGCCAGCAGTTACTCGACTGGGGTTCGACTGTTTTTT. This sequence joins TRBV6-6 and TRBJ1-4; unclear D gene. Germline V CDR1 and CDR2: MNHNY, SVGAGI (reference sequence). The V end was cut by 0 bases, the J end by 13 bases, with 12 bases between. The CDR3 covers 13 residues.

The chain couples TRBV7-9 to TRBJ1-2; D is unresolved. The CDR3 has 11 residues. Germline CDR1 reads SEHNR; CDR2 reads FQNEAQ (reference sequence). V gave up 5 bases and J gave up 7 bases, with 8 bases separating them. The CDR3 reads CASSPSSGYTF. The CDR3 coding sequence is TGTGCCAGCAGCCCCTCTTCTGGCTACACCTTC.

The J gene is TRBJ2-5, the V gene TRBV7-3; 7 bases align to TRBD2. From germline, CDR1 is SGHTA and CDR2 FQGTGA. CDR3 size: 15 residues. Unmatched junction bases numbered 4, after V lost 1 base and J lost 2 bases. The CDR3 loop is CASSLNPGGQETQYF. In DNA form, the CDR3 reads TGTGCCAGCAGCTTAAATCCGGGGGGACAAGAGACCCAGTACTTC. The full variable domain, with the rest looked up from reference TRBV7-3 and TRBJ2-5, is GAGVSQTPSNKVTEKGKYVELRCDPISGHTALYWYRQSLGQGPEFLIYFQGTGAADDSGLPNDRFFAVRPEGSVSTLKIQRTERGDSAVYLCASSLNPGGQETQYFGPGTRLLVL.

This clone was detected only once. The chain employs TRBV30 and TRBJ2-3; D is unclear. The CDR3 is 11 residues long. The V end lost 1 base, the J end lost 11 bases, and 10 bases lay between the germline ends. CDR1 is GTSNPN, CDR2 SVGIG, per germline (reference sequence). The CDR3 DNA sequence: TGTGCCTGGAGTGATTGGGGAATGCAGTATTTT. It codes for CAWSDWGMQYF.

The chain uses TRBV6-5 and TRBJ2-7; D is uncertain. The germline CDR1 and CDR2 sequences are MNHEY and SVGAGI. CDR3 size: 13 residues. Trimming took off 5 bases at V and 4 bases at J, with 12 bases between the two ends. The CDR3 here is CASSHLVGYEQYF. CDR3 in DNA: TGTGCCAGCAGTCATCTCGTGGGTTACGAGCAGTACTTC.

V is TRBV6-2 or TRBV6-3 and J is TRBJ1-1; D gene uncertain. The germline V gene has CDR1 MNHEY and CDR2 SVGEGT. The CDR3 totals 12 residues. V shed 5 bases and J shed 1 base, with 5 bases lying between them. The CDR3 DNA follows: TGTGCCAGCAGTAGAGGGAACACTGAAGCTTTCTTT. Amino acids: CASSRGNTEAFF.

The chain joins TRBV27 to TRBJ2-4; D possibly corresponds to TRBD2 (6 bases). This CDR3 region has 14 residues. Germline V gene sequence: CDR1 MNHEY, CDR2 SMNVEV (reference sequence). V was cut by 6 bases and J by 8 bases, with 17 bases left in between. The CDR3 DNA reads as TGTGCCAGCAGCTCACTGGGGGGTAGGGACATTCAGTACTTC. Protein sequence: CASSSLGGRDIQYF.

The chain combines TRBV19 with TRBJ1-5; D perhaps matches TRBD1 (5 bases). Trimming pared 4 bases from V and 5 bases from J, leaving 12 bases between. The CDR3 length is 14 residues. The V gene's germline CDR1 is LNHDA and CDR2 SQIVND (reference sequence). CDR3 nucleotide sequence: TGTGCCAGTAGTACCGATGTGGGGGATCAGCCCCAGCATTTT. Residues: CASSTDVGDQPQHF.

The chain is built from TRBV1 and TRBJ1-2. TRBV1 is a pseudogene. CDR3 size: 18 residues. The CDR3 reads CTSSHLGGGLRTNYGYTF. The CDR3 bases are TGCACCAGCAGCCACCTTGGGGGAGGACTTCGGACTAACTATGGCTACACCTTC.

The chain links TRBV28 to TRBJ1-4; the D is unclear. This CDR3 region has 15 residues. Trimming pared 0 bases from V and 8 bases from J, leaving 13 bases between. In germline, CDR1 is MDHEN, CDR2 SYDVKM. This CDR3 is CASSLWVGSEEKLFF. In DNA form, the CDR3 reads TGTGCCAGCAGTTTATGGGTGGGTTCAGAGGAAAAACTGTTTTTT.